Listed here are 23 T cell receptor beta chains from one sample, sequenced in a study of cytomegalovirus exposure and HLA in healthy donors. This PCR relied on a set of 60 Vbeta primers and 13 Jbeta primers. Repertoires were generated with immunoSEQ multiplex PCR, while TCRdb's copy carries only in-frame clones and drops some. The sample yields approximately 89,000 clones, roughly 80% seen once. Sequenced: PBMCs. Every receptor here comes from a human donor in good health.

The gene calls are TRBV1 and TRBJ2-7; no DNA check was done on the table's D call, TRBD2. TRBV1 is a pseudogene segment. The CDR3 is made up of 16 amino acids. The CDR3 bases are TGCACCAGCAGCCAGCGTCTAGCGGGGAGCTCCTACGAGCAGTACTTC. Its translation is CTSSQRLAGSSYEQYF.

This chain uses TRBV11-2 with TRBJ2-1; a weak D match, TRBD1 (6 bases). The V gene lost 3 bases and the J gene lost 0 bases, with 12 bases spanning the gap. Germline assignment: CDR1 SGHAT and CDR2 FQNNGV. This CDR3 region has 16 residues. The CDR3 region is CASSFRDTSSYNEQFF. CDR3 sequence (DNA): TGTGCCAGCAGCTTCCGGGACACTAGCTCCTACAATGAGCAGTTCTTC. Looking up the rest from reference TRBV11-2 and TRBJ2-1 gives the full variable domain: EAGVAQSPRYKIIEKRQSVAFWCNPISGHATLYWYQQILGQGPKLLIQFQNNGVVDDSQLPKDRFSAERLKGVDSTLKIQPAKLEDSAVYLCASSFRDTSSYNEQFFGPGTRLTVL.

DNA for the CDR3: TGTGCCAGCAGTCCCAGGACATCCACCAAAGGGGAGACCCAGTACTTC. It codes for CASSPRTSTKGETQYF. The gene calls are TRBV11-3 and TRBJ2-5; weak D call: TRBD1 (5 bases). CDR3 length: 16 amino acids. Germline CDR1 SGHNT, CDR2 YENEEA. V lost 6 bases to trimming and J lost 5 bases, with 22 bases between them.

This clone appeared a single time. The chain joins TRBV5-1 to TRBJ2-7, with D perhaps matching TRBD1 (6 bases). The germline V and J ends were trimmed by 0 bases and 0 bases, with 10 bases remaining between them. This CDR3 has 15 residues. Germline loops: CDR1 SGHRS, CDR2 YFSETQ. CDR3 sequence (DNA): TGCGCCAGCAGCTTGGTTACAGGGAGCTCCTACGAGCAGTACTTC. Encoded protein: CASSLVTGSSYEQYF.

For this clone: Compared with germline, one end of the junction differs, possibly owing to a read error. This rearrangement joins TRBV7-7 to TRBJ2-2, with D possibly being TRBD1 (6 bases). CDR1 and CDR2 from the germline V gene are SSHAT and FNYEAQ (reference sequence). The CDR3 has 15 residues. The DNA for the CDR3 is TGTGCTAGCAGCTCCGCAGGGGTAGGCACCGGGGAGCTGTTTTTT. Translating gives CASSSAGVGTGELFF.

V usage is TRBV19 and J usage is TRBJ2-1; TRBD2 agrees at 10 bases. The V gene end was trimmed by 7 bases and the J gene end by 7 bases; junction bases not matched to a gene: 7. In germline, CDR1 is LNHDA, CDR2 SQIVND (reference sequence). The CDR3 is 14 amino acids. Here the CDR3 reads CASTLAGDKNEQFF. The CDR3 DNA reads as TGTGCCAGTACCCTAGCGGGGGATAAGAATGAGCAGTTCTTC.

The genes are TRBV5-4 and TRBJ2-7; D is possibly TRBD2 (6 bases). The CDR3 has 15 amino acids. Germline loops: CDR1 SGHNT, CDR2 YYREEE (reference sequence). Trimming stripped 1 base from V and 2 bases from J, with 13 bases between. The CDR3 sequence is CASSLWGRSPYEQYF. Written as DNA, the CDR3 is TGTGCCAGCAGCTTGTGGGGGAGGAGCCCCTACGAGCAGTACTTC.

The J gene is TRBJ2-1, the V gene TRBV28; 10 bases match TRBD2. Germline V lookup: CDR1 MDHEN, CDR2 SYDVKM. The CDR3 contains 16 residues. After removal of 7 bases from V and 2 bases from J, the junction contained 8 bases not matched to a gene. DNA for the CDR3: TGTGCCAGCAAAACTAGCGGGGCAGATGCCTACAATGAGCAGTTCTTC. It yields the protein CASKTSGADAYNEQFF.

The rearrangement joins TRBV28 to TRBJ2-1; 8 bases match TRBD2. The CDR3 consists of 15 residues. The V segment lost 5 bases and the J segment 7 bases; nucleotides outside the gene matches: 10. The germline V gene has CDR1 MDHEN and CDR2 SYDVKM. In nucleotides, the CDR3 is TGTGCCAGCAGTCCGGGACTAGTTCTTATAAATGAGCAGTTCTTC. Translation gives CASSPGLVLINEQFF.

The chain uses TRBV28 and TRBJ1-2, with TRBD1 matching 7 bases. The V and J ends lost 4 bases and 4 bases, in that order; junction bases with no gene match: 6. The length of the CDR3 is 14 residues. CDR1 and CDR2 (germline): MDHEN, SYDVKM. This chain's CDR3 is CASSSPGQSYGYTF. In nucleotides, the CDR3 is TGTGCCAGCAGTTCACCGGGACAGAGCTATGGCTACACCTTC.

The chain uses TRBV5-6 and TRBJ1-3; 7 bases are a match to TRBD1. The J segment lost 0 bases and the V segment lost 5 bases, leaving 11 bases of the junction unmatched. Germline CDR1 is SGHDT and CDR2 is YYEEEE. The CDR3 covers 17 residues. CDR3 nucleotides: TGTGCCAGCAGTTTATTGGGACAGCCCGACTCTGGAAACACCATATATTTT. Translated, it gives CASSLLGQPDSGNTIYF.

The chain employs TRBV28 and TRBJ1-2; possible D gene TRBD1, 5 bases. CDR1 is MDHEN and CDR2 is SYDVKM in the germline V gene. The CDR3 runs 13 residues. The V gene lost 3 bases and the J gene lost 4 bases, with 9 bases spanning the gap. CDR3 bases: TGTGCCAGCAGTTTGGGGGGGTCCTATGGCTACACCTTC. It specifies CASSLGGSYGYTF.

V usage is TRBV6-1 and J usage is TRBJ1-2; D perhaps matches TRBD1 (5 bases). The V and J ends lost 4 bases and 4 bases respectively, with 13 bases between them. The CDR3 totals 14 residues. Germline CDR1 reads MNHNS; CDR2 reads SASEGT. The CDR3 DNA is TGTGCCAGCAGTGCGACGACAGATCCCTATGGCTACACCTTC. Encoded protein: CASSATTDPYGYTF.

The chain is built from TRBV9 and TRBJ1-1, with D uncertain. Trimming stripped 4 bases from V and 1 base from J, with 8 bases between. Germline CDR1 and CDR2: SGDLS and YYNGEE. The CDR3 runs 13 residues. The chain's CDR3 is CASSSPRNTEAFF. The DNA for the CDR3 is TGTGCCAGCAGCTCTCCGCGGAACACTGAAGCTTTCTTT.

This clone occurred once. The chain links TRBV27 to TRBJ1-1, with a weak D call TRBD1 (6 bases). Germline-derived CDR1 and CDR2 are MNHEY and SMNVEV (reference sequence). The CDR3 is 15 residues long. V lost 2 bases and J lost 5, with 15 bases in between. CDR3 sequence: CASSLTRGAGTEAFF. The CDR3 DNA is TGTGCCAGCAGTTTAACTCGGGGGGCAGGGACTGAAGCTTTCTTT.

This chain uses TRBV6-5 with TRBJ2-7; TRBD2 agrees at 8 bases. Germline lookup yields CDR1 MNHEY and CDR2 SVGAGI. The CDR3 loop spans 15 amino acids. Trimming cost V 2 bases and J 0 bases; bases outside gene matches: 3. CDR3 DNA: TGTGCCAGCAGTTACGGGCGGGGGGCCTCCTACGAGCAGTACTTC. Amino acids: CASSYGRGASYEQYF.

The chain couples TRBV7-2 to TRBJ1-3; a weak D match, TRBD1 (5 bases). Trimming stripped 0 bases from V and 3 bases from J, with 12 bases between. Per germline, CDR1 SGHTA and CDR2 FQGNSA. This CDR3 contains 16 residues. This chain's CDR3 is CASSLAQGFGGNTIYF. CDR3 in DNA: TGTGCCAGCAGCTTAGCTCAGGGATTCGGTGGAAACACCATATATTTT.

The chain combines TRBV4-2 with TRBJ2-1; D not resolved. CDR1 and CDR2 from the germline V gene are LGHNA and YNFKEQ. The CDR3 contains 13 residues. Trimming removed 0 bases from V and 11 bases from J, with 11 bases in between. DNA of the CDR3: TGTGCCAGCAGCCAAGATTGGGCCTCAAAGCAGTTCTTC. Translation: CASSQDWASKQFF.

This chain joins TRBV27 and TRBJ2-3, with 11 positions matching TRBD1. V lost 4 bases to trimming and J lost 4 bases; unmatched junction nucleotides: 7. This CDR3 is 16 amino acids long. Per germline, CDR1 MNHEY and CDR2 SMNVEV (reference sequence). The DNA of the CDR3 is TGTGCCAGCAGTTCCAGGACAGGGGGCCAGTCAGATACGCAGTATTTT. Amino acid sequence: CASSSRTGGQSDTQYF.

The rearrangement uses TRBV6-6 and TRBJ1-4, with 8 positions matching TRBD1. Unmatched junction bases numbered 9, after V lost 7 bases and J lost 8 bases. Germline CDR1 MNHNY, CDR2 SVGAGI (reference sequence). This CDR3 is built from 14 residues. The CDR3 DNA sequence: TGTGCCAGCACCAAGACAGGGGAGGCGGAAAAACTGTTTTTT. Amino acids: CASTKTGEAEKLFF.

This clone was found once. V gene TRBV4-2 combines with J gene TRBJ2-7; the D is unclear. The V gene lost 1 base and the J gene lost 3 bases, with 4 bases spanning the gap. CDR3 length equals 12 residues. CDR1 and CDR2 (germline): LGHNA, YNFKEQ. This CDR3 is CASSQAYYEQYF. The CDR3 bases are TGTGCCAGCAGCCAAGCCTACTACGAGCAGTACTTC.

The chain combines TRBV18 with TRBJ1-5; D not certain. Germline loops: CDR1 KGHSH, CDR2 LQKENI. This CDR3 spans 13 amino acids. V lost 4 bases and J 0 bases, leaving 4 bases between the germline ends. CDR3 DNA sequence: TGTGCCAGCTCACGAGATAGCAATCAGCCCCAGCATTTT. It is translated as CASSRDSNQPQHF.

The genes are TRBV28 and TRBJ2-2, with 12 bases fitting TRBD2. The V segment lost 5 bases and the J segment 6 bases; nucleotides outside the gene matches: 10. Germline V gives CDR1 MDHEN, CDR2 SYDVKM. The CDR3 is 17 residues long. As DNA, the CDR3 is TGTGCCAGCAGTGTGGCTAGCGGGAGGGCAAGGCCCGGGGAGCTGTTTTTT. Translated: CASSVASGRARPGELFF.